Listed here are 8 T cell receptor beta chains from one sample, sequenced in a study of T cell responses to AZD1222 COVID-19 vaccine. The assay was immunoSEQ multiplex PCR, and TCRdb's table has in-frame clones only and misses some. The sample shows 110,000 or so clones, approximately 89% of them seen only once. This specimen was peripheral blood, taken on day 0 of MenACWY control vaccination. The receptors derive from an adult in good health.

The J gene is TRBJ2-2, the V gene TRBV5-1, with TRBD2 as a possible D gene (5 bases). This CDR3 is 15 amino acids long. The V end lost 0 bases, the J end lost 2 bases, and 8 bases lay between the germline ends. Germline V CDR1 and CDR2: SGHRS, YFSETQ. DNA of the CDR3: TGCGCCAGCAGCTTGGTACTAGGCAACACCGGGGAGCTGTTTTTT. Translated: CASSLVLGNTGELFF.

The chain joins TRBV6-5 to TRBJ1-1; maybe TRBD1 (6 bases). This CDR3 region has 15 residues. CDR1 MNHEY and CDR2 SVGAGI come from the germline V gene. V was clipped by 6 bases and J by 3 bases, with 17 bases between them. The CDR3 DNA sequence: TGTGCCAGCAGCCCCCCTGGGGGCGGGGACACTGAAGCTTTCTTT. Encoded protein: CASSPPGGGDTEAFF.

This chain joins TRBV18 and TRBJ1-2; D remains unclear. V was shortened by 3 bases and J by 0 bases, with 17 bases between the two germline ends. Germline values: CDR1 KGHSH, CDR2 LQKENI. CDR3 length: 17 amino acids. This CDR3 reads CASSPLAEQSPNYGYTF. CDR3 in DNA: TGTGCCAGCTCACCCTTGGCGGAACAGAGCCCTAACTATGGCTACACCTTC. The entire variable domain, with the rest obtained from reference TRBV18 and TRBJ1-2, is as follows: NAGVMQNPRHLVRRRGQEARLRCSPMKGHSHVYWYRQLPEEGLKFMVYLQKENIIDESGMPKERFSAEFPKEGPSILRIQQVVRGDSAAYFCASSPLAEQSPNYGYTFGSGTRLTVV.

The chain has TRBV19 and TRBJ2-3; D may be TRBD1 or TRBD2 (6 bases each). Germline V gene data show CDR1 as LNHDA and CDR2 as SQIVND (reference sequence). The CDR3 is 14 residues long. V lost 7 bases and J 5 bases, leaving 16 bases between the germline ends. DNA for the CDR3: TGTGCCAGTACCGTGACAGGAGGGGGAGATACGCAGTATTTT. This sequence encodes CASTVTGGGDTQYF.

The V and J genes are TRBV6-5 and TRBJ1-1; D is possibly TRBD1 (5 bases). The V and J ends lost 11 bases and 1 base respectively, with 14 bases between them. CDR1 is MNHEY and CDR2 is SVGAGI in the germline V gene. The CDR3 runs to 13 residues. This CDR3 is CAARLDRNTEAFF. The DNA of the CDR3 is TGTGCCGCACGGCTCGACAGGAACACTGAAGCTTTCTTT.

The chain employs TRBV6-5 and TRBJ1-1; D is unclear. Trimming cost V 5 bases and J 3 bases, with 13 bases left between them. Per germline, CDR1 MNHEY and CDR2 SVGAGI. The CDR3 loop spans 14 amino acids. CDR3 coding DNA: TGTGCCAGCAGTCCCCAAGGGAAGCACACTGAAGCTTTCTTT. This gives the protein CASSPQGKHTEAFF.

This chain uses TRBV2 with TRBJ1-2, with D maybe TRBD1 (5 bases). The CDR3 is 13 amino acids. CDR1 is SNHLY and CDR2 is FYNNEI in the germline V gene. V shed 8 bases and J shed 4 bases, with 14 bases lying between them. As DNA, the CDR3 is TGTGCCAGCGCAGGGAGACTCACCTATGGCTACACCTTC. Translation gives CASAGRLTYGYTF.

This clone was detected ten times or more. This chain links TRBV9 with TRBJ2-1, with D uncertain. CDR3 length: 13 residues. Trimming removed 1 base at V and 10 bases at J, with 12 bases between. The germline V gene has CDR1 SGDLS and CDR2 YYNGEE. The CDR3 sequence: CASSVTSQQEQFF. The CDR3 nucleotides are TGTGCCAGCAGCGTAACAAGTCAACAGGAGCAGTTCTTC.